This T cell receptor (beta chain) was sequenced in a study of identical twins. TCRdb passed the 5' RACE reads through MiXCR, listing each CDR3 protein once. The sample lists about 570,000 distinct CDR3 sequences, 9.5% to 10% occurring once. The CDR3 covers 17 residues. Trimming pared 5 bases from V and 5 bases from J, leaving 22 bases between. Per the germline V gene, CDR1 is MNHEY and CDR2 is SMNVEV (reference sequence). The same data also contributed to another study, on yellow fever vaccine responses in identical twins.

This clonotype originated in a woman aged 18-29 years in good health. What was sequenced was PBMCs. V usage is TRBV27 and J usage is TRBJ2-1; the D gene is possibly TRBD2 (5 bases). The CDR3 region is CASSLPPTSREDNEQFF. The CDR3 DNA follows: TGTGCCAGCAGTCTGCCCCCCACTAGTCGCGAAGACAATGAGCAGTTCTTC.